This T cell receptor (beta chain) was found in a study of blood T cells in healthy people across ages. Trimming took 3 bases from V and 11 from J; bases not matched to a gene: 12. CDR3 length: 14 residues. A second roughly 6 to 12 cycle PCR used barcoded and J-beta primers. TCRdb re-derived calls from the 5' RACE reads in MiXCR, one entry per CDR3 protein. The sample gives approximately 900,000 distinct CDR3 sequences, roughly 29% of which show up once; roughly 10% is in the top ten. This clonotype was detected ten times or more. This may be a read error, as it is one base from a much larger clone. These sequences were also reported in another study, on T cells of mothers and their children. That paper notes: It was found that thymic selection shapes TCR recombination output similarly in related and unrelated pairs.

The receptor was isolated from a woman aged 40-49 years in good health. Sequencing used blood. This chain joins TRBV12-3 or TRBV12-4 and TRBJ2-5; TRBD2 agrees at 7 bases. In DNA form, the CDR3 reads TGTGCCAGCAGTTTCGGGACTAACCCCAATGAGCAGTACTTC. Amino acids: CASSFGTNPNEQYF.